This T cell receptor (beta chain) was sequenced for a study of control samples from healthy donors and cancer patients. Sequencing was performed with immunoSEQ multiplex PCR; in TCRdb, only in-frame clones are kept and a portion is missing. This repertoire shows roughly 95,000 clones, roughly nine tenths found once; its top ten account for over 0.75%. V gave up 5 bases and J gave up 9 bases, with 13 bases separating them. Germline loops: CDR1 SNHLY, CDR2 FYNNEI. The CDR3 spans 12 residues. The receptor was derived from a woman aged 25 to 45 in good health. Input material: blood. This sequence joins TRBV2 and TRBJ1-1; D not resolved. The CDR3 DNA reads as TGTGCCAGCAGTCAAGACTCCGGCAAAGCTTTCTTT. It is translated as CASSQDSGKAFF.